The clone carrying this T cell receptor (beta chain) was recorded many times. Its antigen is as yet unknown. Between the trimmed V and J ends, which lost 5 bases and 6 bases, there was a span of 11 bases. The CDR3 is 12 residues long. TCRdb recomputed calls from the 5' RACE reads with MiXCR, one row per CDR3 protein. This table has 150,000 to 200,000 distinct CDR3 sequences, roughly 13% appearing once. These data belong to a study of CD8 T cells in ankylosing spondylitis. General study results and limits: Disease-linked clones proved CD8+ and comparatively uncommon in peripheral blood.

The rearrangement uses TRBV12-3 or TRBV12-4 and TRBJ2-7, with a weak D call TRBD2 (5 bases). The TCR comes from a female donor with ankylosing spondylitis or in good health (not recorded which). The sample comprised blood, either unsorted or a sorted T cell fraction (not recorded which). The CDR3 bases are TGTGCCAGCAGTCCCCGGACTGCCGAGCAGTACTTC. The encoded protein is CASSPRTAEQYF.